The rows below give T cell receptor beta chains drawn from one sample of a study of post-analysis software for immune sequencing data. Via MiXCR, TCRdb re-called the PCR reads, giving one row per CDR3 protein. The sample holds about 540,000 distinct CDR3 sequences, around 36% seen once. The specimen was blood. The source of these receptors is a girl aged 2-17 years with multiple sclerosis. Both conserved end residues are part of each CDR3. D genes are given only for firm matches. Some rows mark clone size as missing; the rest say once, few, many or name a class of expanded clone.

v_call,clone_size,j_call,d_call,cdr3_nt,cdr3_aa
TRBV2,-,TRBJ2-7,-,TGTGCCAGCAGTGACGGAGTAACTCTCTACGAGCAGTACTTC,CASSDGVTLYEQYF
TRBV5-4,few,TRBJ1-2,-,TGTGCCAGCAGCTGGAATGCTTATGGCTACACCTTC,CASSWNAYGYTF
TRBV7-8,few,TRBJ2-5,-,TGTGCCAGCAGCTTAGACGTTCCCCCGTGGGAGACCCAGTACTTC,CASSLDVPPWETQYF
TRBV14,-,TRBJ1-1,-,TGTGCCAGCAGCCAAGACCCAATCGCCACTGAAGCTTTCTTT,CASSQDPIATEAFF
TRBV7-3,-,TRBJ2-1,-,TGTGCCAGCAGCTTAAAGGGACTCCCCCCCGGCAATGAGCAGTTCTTC,CASSLKGLPPGNEQFF
TRBV4-1,few,TRBJ1-6,TRBD1,TGCGCCAGCAGCCACTTACAGGGGGCCGATTCACCCCTCCACTTT,CASSHLQGADSPLHF
TRBV4-2,-,TRBJ2-3,TRBD2,TGTGCCAGCAGCCCCCGCTTTGCGGGGGGTGAGGGAGATACGCAGTATTTT,CASSPRFAGGEGDTQYF
TRBV12-3/TRBV12-4,medium-sized,TRBJ2-5,-,TGTGCCAGCAGTTCCTTTAGGGGAGAGACCCAGTACTTC,CASSSFRGETQYF
TRBV5-4,-,TRBJ1-6,-,TGTGCCAGCAGCTTGGTAGGACCTTCCAGCTCCTATAATTCACCCCTCCACTTT,CASSLVGPSSSYNSPLHF
TRBV13,once,TRBJ1-1,-,TGTGCCAGCAGCTTAGAGGGACTGATGAGCACTGAAGCTTTCTTT,CASSLEGLMSTEAFF
TRBV29-1,-,TRBJ2-7,TRBD1,TGCAGCGTTGTCCCCAGGACAGGAAACCCCTACGAGCAGTACTTC,CSVVPRTGNPYEQYF
TRBV3-1,few,TRBJ2-1,TRBD2,TGTGCCAGCAGCCAAGGAGTAGTCGGGGGGAATCAGTTCTTC,CASSQGVVGGNQFF
TRBV20-1,-,TRBJ2-5,-,TGCAGTGCTCCCGACATGGCAGGGGCGGGGGAGACCCAGTACTTC,CSAPDMAGAGETQYF
TRBV5-4,-,TRBJ2-3,TRBD2,TGTCCCAGCAGCTGGGCTACTAGCGGGGGGACAGATACGCAGTATTTT,CPSSWATSGGTDTQYF
TRBV7-3,-,TRBJ2-1,-,TGTGCCAGCAGCTTACTGGGGGTAGGGGCGACCTCAGAGCAGTTCTTC,CASSLLGVGATSEQFF
TRBV6-2/TRBV6-3,few,TRBJ2-5,TRBD2,TGTGCCAGCAGTTACCCTAGCGGGGGGGAAGAGACCCAGTACTTC,CASSYPSGGEETQYF
TRBV7-2,few,TRBJ2-2,-,TGTGCCAGCAGCGTAGGGCCCAACACCGGGGAGCTGTTTTTT,CASSVGPNTGELFF
TRBV11-2,-,TRBJ2-1,-,TGTGCCAGCAGAATTAGTTCCTACAATGAGCAGTTCTTC,CASRISSYNEQFF
TRBV5-1,few,TRBJ2-6,-,TGCGCCAGCAGCTTGACAGGGCCCACATTTACGGGGGCCAACGTCCTGACTTTC,CASSLTGPTFTGANVLTF
TRBV3-1,few,TRBJ1-2,TRBD1,TGTGCCAGCAGCCAGCAAAATCTACAGGGGGGTGATGGCTACACCTTC,CASSQQNLQGGDGYTF
TRBV4-1,-,TRBJ2-1,TRBD2,TGCGCCAGCAGCCAAGATTGGGGACTAGCCCCCAATGAGCAGTTCTTC,CASSQDWGLAPNEQFF
TRBV3-1,many,TRBJ2-7,-,TGTGCCAGCAGGCGGCAGGGTAGCTACGAGCAGTACTTC,CASRRQGSYEQYF
TRBV19,-,TRBJ2-3,-,TGTGCCAGTAGAGCCCAAACGGCGGATACGCAGTATTTT,CASRAQTADTQYF
TRBV6-1,-,TRBJ1-2,-,TGTGCCAGCAGTGAAGCGACCGGGCTGGGTTCCTATGGCTACACCTTC,CASSEATGLGSYGYTF
TRBV6-5,-,TRBJ2-1,-,TGTGCCACCCCTCGGCGGACCTACAATGAGCAGTTCTTC,CATPRRTYNEQFF
TRBV6-5,-,TRBJ1-2,-,TGTGCCAGCAGATCCGTCCTAATCTATGGCTACACCTTC,CASRSVLIYGYTF
TRBV6-6,-,TRBJ1-2,-,TGTGCCTTGGAGGGAAGGTTTGGGGGTTATGGCTACACCTTC,CALEGRFGGYGYTF
TRBV6-1,-,TRBJ2-5,TRBD2,TGTGCCAGCACTAAGGGACTAGAAGGGAAGACCCAGTACTTC,CASTKGLEGKTQYF
TRBV7-8,-,TRBJ2-1,-,TGTGCCAGCAGCCCGACCGGGACCGGAGTTGCCTATGAGCAGTTCTTC,CASSPTGTGVAYEQFF
TRBV2,-,TRBJ1-5,-,TGTGCCAGCAGTGAAACCCCGCCAGATCTCCAGCCCCAGCATTTT,CASSETPPDLQPQHF
TRBV11-2,-,TRBJ2-3,TRBD2,TGTGCCAGCAGCTCTTATAGGGTACCGGGACTAGCCGTACCCCATACGCAGTATTTT,CASSSYRVPGLAVPHTQYF
TRBV28,few,TRBJ2-1,-,TGTGCCAGCAGTTCCGGGGGGCCCGGAAATGAGCAGTTCTTC,CASSSGGPGNEQFF
TRBV19,many,TRBJ1-1,-,TGTGCCAGTAGTGTAGACAGTCCGAACACTGAAGCTTTCTTT,CASSVDSPNTEAFF
TRBV4-1,few,TRBJ1-2,TRBD1,TGCGCCAGCAGCACAAACAGGGGGCAGAACTATGGCTACACCTTC,CASSTNRGQNYGYTF
TRBV24-1,-,TRBJ2-5,TRBD1,TGTGCCACCAGTGATCTCGACAGGGGCCAAGAGACCCAGTACTTC,CATSDLDRGQETQYF
TRBV11-2,-,TRBJ2-5,-,TGTGCCAGCAGCTTAGATCTAAGTGGGGGAAAAGAGACCCAGTACTTC,CASSLDLSGGKETQYF
TRBV9,few,TRBJ2-5,-,TGTGCCAGCAGCCCCCAAGGGGATAGGGAGACCCAGTACTTC,CASSPQGDRETQYF
TRBV6-6,-,TRBJ2-5,-,TGTGCCAGCAGTTACGAGAGATTTCAAGAGACCCAGTACTTC,CASSYERFQETQYF
TRBV6-9,few,TRBJ2-3,TRBD2,TGTGCCAGCAAAAAAAGAGCGGGGAGGCCCACAGATACGCAGTATTTT,CASKKRAGRPTDTQYF
TRBV12-3/TRBV12-4,once,TRBJ2-6,TRBD1,TGTGCCAGCAGTTTATACAGGGGCCCTGGGGCCAACGTCCTGACTTTC,CASSLYRGPGANVLTF
TRBV5-8,-,TRBJ2-5,-,TGTGCCAGCAGCGGGCTTCTCCAAGAGACCCAGTACTTC,CASSGLLQETQYF
TRBV20-1,-,TRBJ2-7,-,TGCAGTGCTAGAGATCCTAGGGCAGGGTACGACGAGCAGTACTTC,CSARDPRAGYDEQYF
TRBV20-1,few,TRBJ1-2,TRBD1,TGCAGTGCTAGATGGGGGACAGGGAACTATGGCTACACCTTC,CSARWGTGNYGYTF
TRBV5-1,-,TRBJ2-1,TRBD1,TGCGCCAGCAGCTTCGGACAGGGGAATGAGCAGTTCTTC,CASSFGQGNEQFF
TRBV15,few,TRBJ2-5,-,TGTGCCACCAGCAGCACGAACCAAGAGACCCAGTACTTC,CATSSTNQETQYF
TRBV6-5,-,TRBJ2-2,TRBD2,TGTGCCAGCAGTTATAGCCAGCGGGGGAACACCGGGGAGCTGTTTTTT,CASSYSQRGNTGELFF
TRBV9,-,TRBJ2-7,-,TGTGCCAGCAGCGTGTCCGCAAGCTCCTACGAGCAGTACTTC,CASSVSASSYEQYF
TRBV28,-,TRBJ1-1,-,TGTGCCAGCCACCCGGCCGGGACTGAAGCTTTCTTT,CASHPAGTEAFF
TRBV10-3,-,TRBJ1-1,-,TGTGCCATCAGTGAGGGGGCAGGGCTCAGAGGGAACACTGAAGCTTTCTTT,CAISEGAGLRGNTEAFF
TRBV10-2,few,TRBJ2-1,TRBD2,TGCGCCAGCAGGGCGGGGGAGGCTAGGGAGCAGTTCTTC,CASRAGEAREQFF
TRBV7-3,few,TRBJ2-7,-,TGTGCCAGCAGCCCCTCTGCGAGCGGCTACGAGCAGTACTTC,CASSPSASGYEQYF
TRBV27,few,TRBJ2-3,-,TGTGCCAGCAGTTCCTCGGACTACCGGGGAGATACGCAGTATTTT,CASSSSDYRGDTQYF
TRBV29-1,-,TRBJ1-4,-,TGCAGCGTTGGGGTCACTAACTCGAAAATGGTGTTTTTT,CSVGVTNSKMVFF
TRBV11-2,few,TRBJ2-5,TRBD1,TGTGCCAGCAGCCCCTCGACAGGGTACGAGACCCAGTACTTC,CASSPSTGYETQYF
TRBV5-1,many,TRBJ2-7,-,TGTGCCAGCAGCTTGGGCGGGAACTACGAGCAGTACTTC,CASSLGGNYEQYF
TRBV4-2,few,TRBJ1-5,TRBD1,TGTGCCAGCAGCCAAGCGGGACAGTATAGCAATCAGCCCCAGCATTTT,CASSQAGQYSNQPQHF
TRBV6-6,few,TRBJ2-5,-,TGTGCCAGCAGTTACGGCTTGGGGGAGACCCAGTACTTC,CASSYGLGETQYF
TRBV12-3/TRBV12-4,-,TRBJ2-6,-,TGTGCCAGCAGCCAAGATCTCTCTGGGGCCAACGTCCTGACTTTC,CASSQDLSGANVLTF
TRBV5-1,few,TRBJ1-2,-,TGCGCCAGCAGCTTGGTCAACAGGCTAGCTAACTATGGCTACACCTTC,CASSLVNRLANYGYTF
TRBV19,-,TRBJ1-1,TRBD1,TGTGCCAGTACTACAGGGACAGGGGGCGAAGACGCTGAAGCTTTCTTT,CASTTGTGGEDAEAFF